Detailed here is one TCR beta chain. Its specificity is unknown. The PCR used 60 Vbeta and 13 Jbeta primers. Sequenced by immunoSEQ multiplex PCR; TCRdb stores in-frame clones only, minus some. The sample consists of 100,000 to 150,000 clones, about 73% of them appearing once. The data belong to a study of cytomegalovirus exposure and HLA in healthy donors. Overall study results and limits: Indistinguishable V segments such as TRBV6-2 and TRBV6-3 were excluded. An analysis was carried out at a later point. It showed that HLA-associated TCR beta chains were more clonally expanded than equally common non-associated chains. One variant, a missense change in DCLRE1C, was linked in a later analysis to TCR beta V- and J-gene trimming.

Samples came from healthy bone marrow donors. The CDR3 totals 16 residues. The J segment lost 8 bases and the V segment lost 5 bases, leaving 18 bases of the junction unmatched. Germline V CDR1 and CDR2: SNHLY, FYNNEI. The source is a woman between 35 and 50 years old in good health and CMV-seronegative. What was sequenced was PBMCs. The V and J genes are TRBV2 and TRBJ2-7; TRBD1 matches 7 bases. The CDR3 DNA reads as TGTGCCAGCAGTCAACAGCGAGGACAGGCTGGTAATAAGCAGTACTTC. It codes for CASSQQRGQAGNKQYF.